These 5 T cell receptor beta chains came from one sample sequenced in a study of blood T cells in healthy people across ages. Together with a sample-barcoded 5' primer, a J-beta primer mix was included in a second PCR lasting roughly 6 to 12 cycles. TCRdb re-derived calls from the 5' RACE reads in MiXCR, one entry per CDR3 protein. The sample has 1.5 million or so distinct CDR3 sequences, around two fifths seen once. Sample: blood. Receptor source: a woman in her late teens or twenties in good health.

The chain has TRBV29-1 and TRBJ2-4; no clear D gene. The CDR3 extends over 12 amino acids. Trimming took off 1 base at V and 7 bases at J, with 8 bases between the two ends. Germline CDR1 is SQVTM and CDR2 is ANQGSEA. CDR3 protein: CSVEVGSNIQYF. Here the CDR3 DNA reads TGCAGCGTTGAAGTAGGGTCCAACATTCAGTACTTC.

There are a few counts of this clonotype. The chain joins TRBV5-1 to TRBJ2-1, with D perhaps TRBD2 (5 bases). The germline CDR1 and CDR2 sequences are SGHRS and YFSETQ. The CDR3 runs to 14 residues. With 2 bases removed from V and 6 bases from J, the gap between germline ends came to 12 bases. Here the CDR3 reads CASSLHPGINEQFF. The CDR3 DNA is TGCGCCAGCAGCTTACATCCGGGAATCAATGAGCAGTTCTTC. The full variable domain, with the rest looked up from reference TRBV5-1 and TRBJ2-1, is KAGVTQTPRYLIKTRGQQVTLSCSPISGHRSVSWYQQTPGQGLQFLFEYFSETQRNKGNFPGRFSGRQFSNSRSEMNVSTLELGDSALYLCASSLHPGINEQFFGPGTRLTVL.

The chain recombines TRBV20-1 with TRBJ2-2, with D unclear. The germline gives CDR1 DFQATT, CDR2 SNEGSKA (reference sequence). The V end was cut by 3 bases, the J end by 6 bases, with 5 bases between. The CDR3 extends over 11 amino acids. The DNA of the CDR3 is TGCAGTGCTAGTCGCGCCGGGGAGCTGTTTTTT. Protein product: CSASRAGELFF.

The chain is built from TRBV5-1 and TRBJ2-7, with no clear D. V lost 4 bases, J lost 5 bases, and 10 bases lay in between. This CDR3 has 12 residues. CDR1 is SGHRS and CDR2 is YFSETQ in the germline V gene. The CDR3 protein is CASSPNANEQYF. DNA for the CDR3: TGCGCCAGCAGCCCCAATGCGAACGAGCAGTACTTC.

The chain recombines TRBV25-1 with TRBJ1-1, with D possibly being TRBD1 (5 bases). Between the trimmed V and J ends, which lost 8 bases and 3 bases, there was a span of 19 bases. This CDR3 spans 15 amino acids. Germline V gene data show CDR1 as MGHDK and CDR2 as SYGVNS. In DNA, the CDR3 is TGTGCCAGCGCCCGGGACGGCGGAGGGGACACTGAAGCTTTCTTT. Protein sequence: CASARDGGGDTEAFF. Using reference TRBV25-1 and TRBJ1-1 for the parts outside the CDR3, the full variable domain is EADIYQTPRYLVIGTGKKITLECSQTMGHDKMYWYQQDPGMELHLIHYSYGVNSTEKGDLSSESTVSRIRTEHFPLTLESARPSHTSQYLCASARDGGGDTEAFFGQGTRLTVV.